This T cell receptor beta chain originates from a study of molecular identifiers for immune sequencing clone quantification. Methods described previously were used for bulk TCR libraries, and listed TCR primers were applied. From the PCR reads, TCRdb called clonotypes with MiXCR, one entry per CDR3 protein. The table includes just over 95,000 distinct CDR3 sequences, roughly 24% detected once. The V gene lost 2 bases and the J gene lost 3 bases, with 22 bases spanning the gap. The CDR3 loop spans 18 amino acids. CDR1 and CDR2 (germline): MNHEY, SMNVEV (reference sequence). Sequencing input: naive CD8+ T cells from blood, with Jurkat cell RNA spiked in. Subset specified: FACS-sorted CD8+CD4-CCR7+CD45RA+ naive T cells. This chain connects TRBV27 to TRBJ2-5, with D possibly matching TRBD1 (6 bases). This sequence was found in a human donor in good health. Some libraries in this study had Jurkat cell RNA spiked in. The CDR3 spells CASSLVNVQGVGKETQYF. CDR3 nucleotide sequence: TGTGCCAGCAGTTTAGTCAACGTACAGGGAGTGGGAAAAGAGACCCAGTACTTC.